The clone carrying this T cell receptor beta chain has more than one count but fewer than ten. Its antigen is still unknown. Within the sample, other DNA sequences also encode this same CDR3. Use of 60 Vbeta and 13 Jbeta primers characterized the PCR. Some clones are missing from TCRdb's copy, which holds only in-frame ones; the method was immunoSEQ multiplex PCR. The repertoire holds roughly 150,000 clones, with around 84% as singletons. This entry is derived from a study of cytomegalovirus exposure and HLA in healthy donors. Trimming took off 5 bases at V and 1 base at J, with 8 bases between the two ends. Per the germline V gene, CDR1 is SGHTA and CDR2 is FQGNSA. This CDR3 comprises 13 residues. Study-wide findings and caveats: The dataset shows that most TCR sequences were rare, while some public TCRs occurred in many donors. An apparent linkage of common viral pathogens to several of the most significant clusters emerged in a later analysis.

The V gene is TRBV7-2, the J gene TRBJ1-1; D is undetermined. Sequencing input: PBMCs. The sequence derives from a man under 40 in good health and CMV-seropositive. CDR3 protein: CASSPRQNTEAFF. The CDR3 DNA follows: TGTGCCAGCAGCCCCCGACAGAACACTGAAGCTTTCTTT.